The next 20 T cell receptor beta chains were all read from a single sample in a study of type 1 and type 2 diabetes patients. PCR was run on genomic DNA. Multiplex PCR with 30 forward and 13 reverse primers amplified the TCR beta CDR3. TCRdb passed the multiplex PCR reads through MiXCR, listing each CDR3 protein once. The data hold fewer than 350,000 distinct CDR3 sequences, with 40% to 50% observed a single time. The sample was peripheral blood mononuclear cells (PBMCs). Source of these receptors: a man aged 18 to 30 with type 2 diabetes.

This chain links TRBV7-3 with TRBJ2-2; D is possibly TRBD1 or TRBD2 (5 bases each). The germline gives CDR1 SGHTA, CDR2 FQGTGA. This CDR3 is built from 18 residues. The V gene lost 1 base and the J gene lost 4 bases, with 19 bases spanning the gap. The chain's CDR3 is CASSLKRRGQGFTGELFF. CDR3 DNA sequence: TGTGCCAGCAGCTTAAAACGGAGAGGGCAGGGTTTCACCGGGGAGCTGTTTTTT.

The table lists this clonotype with a few counts. The chain carries TRBV4-1 and TRBJ1-6; D gene unclear. The V gene lost 3 bases and the J gene lost 5 bases, with 11 bases spanning the gap. The length of the CDR3 is 15 residues. In germline, CDR1 is MGHRA, CDR2 YSYEKL. The CDR3 DNA reads as TGCGCCAGCAGCCATTCGATCCACCATAATTCACCCCTCCACTTT. Protein product: CASSHSIHHNSPLHF.

This clonotype has ten or more counts. The CDR3 bases are TGTGCCAGCACTCTGGACAGGAGACAAGAGACCCAGTACTTC. Translating gives CASTLDRRQETQYF. V usage is TRBV7-8 and J usage is TRBJ2-5; 7 nucleotides agree with TRBD1. CDR1 is SGHVS and CDR2 is FQNEAQ in the germline V gene. The ends lost 7 bases at V and 2 bases at J; junction bases unmatched: 7. This CDR3 is 14 amino acids long.

This clonotype has more than one count but fewer than ten. This chain connects TRBV27 to TRBJ2-1, with 7 nucleotides matching TRBD2. The germline V gene encodes CDR1 MNHEY and CDR2 SMNVEV (reference sequence). The V and J ends lost 5 bases and 4 bases, in that order; junction bases with no gene match: 8. CDR3 length equals 15 residues. DNA for the CDR3: TGTGCCAGCAGTCCCTACGGCGGGGGATACAATGAGCAGTTCTTC. Translated, it gives CASSPYGGGYNEQFF.

In this sample, this clonotype turned up a few times. This CDR3 is CASSLPTGANVLTF. DNA for the CDR3: TGTGCCAGCAGTCTACCCACTGGGGCCAACGTCCTGACTTTC. The chain joins TRBV13 to TRBJ2-6; D unclear. The CDR3 consists of 14 residues. Germline lookup yields CDR1 PRHDT and CDR2 FYEKMQ (reference sequence). The V end lost 6 bases, the J end lost 2 bases, and 8 bases lay between the germline ends.

The J gene is TRBJ2-5, the V gene TRBV2, with 7 bases that match TRBD2. V was pared by 5 bases and J by 3 bases, with 12 bases of the junction left unmatched. CDR3 length: 16 residues. Germline V CDR1 and CDR2: SNHLY, FYNNEI. CDR3 sequence reads: CASSLRTGGLEETQYF. CDR3 bases: TGTGCCAGCAGTTTAAGGACGGGAGGTCTGGAAGAGACCCAGTACTTC.

Worth noting for this clonotype: At one boundary the junction diverges from the germline segment, which might be a read error. This chain connects TRBV6-5 to TRBJ1-2, with D possibly being TRBD1 (6 bases). CDR3 length: 17 amino acids. Germline lookup yields CDR1 MNHEY and CDR2 SVGAGI. The CDR3: CANSYSKVAGDNYGYTF. CDR3 nucleotide sequence: TGTGCCAACAGTTACTCGAAGGTTGCAGGGGACAACTATGGCTACACCTTC.

CDR3 region: CASSLVVSSYEQYF. The CDR3 bases are TGCGCCAGCAGCTTGGTGGTTAGCTCCTACGAGCAGTACTTC. V is TRBV5-1 and J is TRBJ2-7; D unresolved. The CDR3 extends over 14 amino acids. V was clipped by 0 bases and J by 0 bases, with 7 bases between them. Germline V gene data show CDR1 as SGHRS and CDR2 as YFSETQ.

The chain is built from TRBV30 and TRBJ1-1, with D possibly being TRBD1 (5 bases). Germline V lookup: CDR1 GTSNPN, CDR2 SVGIG (reference sequence). There are 12 residues in the CDR3. CDR3 in DNA: TGTGTCGGGAGACAGCCGAACACTGAAGCTTTCTTT. Its protein is CVGRQPNTEAFF.

The CDR3 DNA is TGCAGTGCTAGAAGAGGGGTATACAATGAGCAGTTCTTC. Its protein product is CSARRGVYNEQFF. This chain connects TRBV20-1 to TRBJ2-1, with D perhaps assigned TRBD1 or TRBD2 (5 bases each). The CDR3 extends over 13 amino acids. Trimming removed 2 bases from V and 4 bases from J, with 9 bases in between. The V gene's germline CDR1 is DFQATT and CDR2 SNEGSKA (reference sequence).

The genes are TRBV28 and TRBJ1-2, with D possibly matching TRBD1 (5 bases). Germline V gives CDR1 MDHEN, CDR2 SYDVKM. Deletions cut 4 bases from V and 1 base from J, with 19 bases between. The CDR3 consists of 17 residues. Written as DNA, the CDR3 is TGTGCCAGCAGTTCCCCTGCGGCGGGACCTTTTAACTATGGCTACACCTTC. It codes for CASSSPAAGPFNYGYTF.

The chain carries TRBV27 and TRBJ1-1; 12 positions match TRBD1. Trimming took 4 bases from V and 12 from J; bases not matched to a gene: 9. Per germline, CDR1 MNHEY and CDR2 SMNVEV (reference sequence). The CDR3 consists of 14 residues. The CDR3 here is CASSYPGTGGLTFF. CDR3 nucleotides: TGTGCCAGCAGTTACCCCGGGACAGGGGGCCTAACTTTCTTT.

This clonotype occurred many times. CDR3 DNA sequence: TGTGCCAGCAGTAGCGGGGCTGCTAATGAAAAACTGTTTTTT. Its protein is CASSSGAANEKLFF. This chain uses TRBV25-1 with TRBJ1-4; D might be TRBD1 (5 bases). Germline assignment: CDR1 MGHDK and CDR2 SYGVNS. The CDR3 is 14 amino acids. V dropped 5 bases and J dropped 3 bases, with 10 bases sitting between them.

This clonotype was recorded a few times. The chain has TRBV7-8 and TRBJ1-2, with 7 bases matching TRBD1. V shed 4 bases, J shed 0 bases, and the junction held 2 bases outside the gene matches. CDR1 SGHVS and CDR2 FQNEAQ come from the germline V gene. This CDR3 is built from 14 residues. The CDR3 DNA reads TGTGCCAGCAGCTATGGGACAGCTAACTATGGCTACACCTTC. Its translation: CASSYGTANYGYTF.

This chain links TRBV19 with TRBJ1-1, with D maybe TRBD1 (5 bases). In germline, CDR1 is LNHDA, CDR2 SQIVND (reference sequence). The V end lost 3 bases, the J end lost 0 bases, and 8 bases lay between the germline ends. The CDR3 is 14 residues long. DNA for the CDR3: TGTGCCAGTAGTATTCTGGGGCTGAACACTGAAGCTTTCTTT. Residues: CASSILGLNTEAFF.

The chain recombines TRBV5-1 with TRBJ2-5, with 8 bases identical to TRBD1. The CDR3 loop spans 15 amino acids. Germline V lookup: CDR1 SGHRS, CDR2 YFSETQ. With 3 bases clipped from V and 5 bases from J, the junction kept 9 bases outside the gene matches. CDR3 region: CASSYGQGGWETQYF. The CDR3, as DNA: TGCGCCAGCAGCTATGGACAGGGTGGCTGGGAGACCCAGTACTTC.

This clonotype was picked up many times. The CDR3 DNA sequence: TGTGCCACCAGCAGAGAGACAGATACGCAGTATTTT. Protein sequence: CATSRETDTQYF. The chain uses TRBV15 and TRBJ2-3; D call uncertain. V shed 0 bases and J shed 3 bases, with 1 base lying between them. Germline V gives CDR1 LNHNV, CDR2 YYDKDF (reference sequence). This CDR3 spans 12 amino acids.

This sequence joins TRBV7-9 and TRBJ2-1, with D unresolved. The V end lost 1 base, the J end lost 9 bases, and 7 bases lay between the germline ends. CDR3 size: 12 residues. Germline assignment: CDR1 SEHNR and CDR2 FQNEAQ (reference sequence). The CDR3 bases are TGTGCCAGCAGCTTAGATGTGGGTGAGCAGTTCTTC. It encodes CASSLDVGEQFF.

This clonotype was recorded a few times. At one end the junction does not follow the germline gene, possibly because of a read error. J is TRBJ2-7 and V is TRBV2, with D unresolved. Germline V gene lookup returns CDR1 SNHLY and CDR2 FYNNEI. The CDR3 is 15 residues long. CDR3 sequence: CASREGPLPPGEQYF. DNA for the CDR3: TGTGCCAGCAGGGAAGGACCTCTACCTCCCGGCGAGCAGTACTTC.

This clonotype showed up just a few times. The J gene is TRBJ2-5, the V gene TRBV5-5; perhaps TRBD2 as D (5 bases). The CDR3 has 17 residues. CDR1 and CDR2 (germline): SGHKS, YYEKEE (reference sequence). Trimming took off 0 bases at V and 4 bases at J, with 19 bases between the two ends. CDR3 nucleotide sequence: TGTGCCAGCAGCTTGGCTGCGGGCAGCGGTGGAATAGAGACCCAGTACTTC. This sequence encodes CASSLAAGSGGIETQYF.